A single sample is the source of the 2 T cell receptor beta chains below, sequenced in a study of CXCR3-negative and CXCR3-positive naive CD8 T cells. Broader study findings: Greater hydrophobicity was found in TRB CDR3s of CXCR3-positive naive cells than of CXCR3-negative naive cells.

No antigen is known for these receptors. UMI-labeled 5' RACE yielded the TRB cDNA libraries. TCRdb reprocessed the 5' RACE reads and keeps a single row for each CDR3 protein, giving no DNA. The sample features 150,000 to 160,000 distinct CDR3 sequences, with approximately 0.5% in its top ten. Source material: naive CXCR3+ CD8+ T cells from blood. Subset in this sample: CD45RO-CCR7+CD27+CD95- naive CD8+ T cells expressing CXCR3 (TNR3+). The origin of the receptors is a human donor in good health. Some clones in this sample may be carry-over from other donors' samples.

V is TRBV7-9 and J is TRBJ1-6; the D call of TRBD1 rests on TCRdb alone, since no DNA is present to check it. The length of the CDR3 is 12 residues. Germline V gene sequence: CDR1 SEHNR, CDR2 FQNEAQ (reference sequence). The CDR3 protein is CATRQINSPLHF. Variable domain in full (rest from reference TRBV7-9 and TRBJ1-6): DTGVSQNPRHKITKRGQNVTFRCDPISEHNRLYWYRQTLGQGPEFLTYFQNEAQLEKSRLLSDRFSAERPKGSFSTLEIQRTEQGDSAMYLCATRQINSPLHFGNGTRLTVT.

The V call is TRBV4-3, the J call TRBJ2-7. CDR3 size: 13 residues. Looked up from germline, CDR1 is LGHNA and CDR2 is YSLEER. CDR3 loop: CASSPVGNYEQYF.